The rows below give T cell receptor beta chains drawn from one sample of a study of shared clonotypes between healthy human individuals. Libraries were prepared by immunoSEQ multiplex PCR; TCRdb keeps only in-frame clonotypes and omits some of them. The sample lists roughly 590,000 clones; around 95% were seen once. The specimen sequenced was naive CD8+ T cells sorted from blood. The receptors here all came from a woman in her 30s in good health. Both conserved end residues are part of each CDR3. A D gene is named only where the DNA matches it firmly. Clone size is shown for a subset of rows, as once, few, many or a class of expanded clone.

length,V,size,J,D,DNA,CDR3
14,TRBV6-6,once,TRBJ2-7,-,TGTGCCAGCAGTTACAGGGGCCAATCCTACGAGCAGTACTTC,CASSYRGQSYEQYF
18,TRBV28,-,TRBJ2-1,-,TGTGCCAGCAGCACCTTGGGGGAGACACGGCGAACCTACAATGAGCAGTTCTTC,CASSTLGETRRTYNEQFF
16,TRBV27,-,TRBJ2-7,TRBD2,TGTGCCAGCAGAACCGGACTAGCGCGCAATTACTACGAGCAGTACTTC,CASRTGLARNYYEQYF
14,TRBV7-6,-,TRBJ2-1,-,TGTGCCAGCAGCGAGGGATCCATTTACAATGAGCAGTTCTTC,CASSEGSIYNEQFF
14,TRBV27,-,TRBJ1-1,-,TGTGCCAGCAGTTTTGGGGGGATGCACACTGAAGCTTTCTTT,CASSFGGMHTEAFF
15,TRBV9,-,TRBJ2-3,TRBD2,TGTGCCAGCAATCTCGCGGGAGCTGGCACAGATACGCAGTATTTT,CASNLAGAGTDTQYF
13,TRBV6-5,-,TRBJ2-5,-,TGTGCCAGCAGTACTGGGGAGTCGTGGACCCAGTACTTC,CASSTGESWTQYF
13,TRBV5-6,-,TRBJ2-7,-,TGTGCCAGCAGCGGGGGAGGGGGCTACGAGCAGTACTTC,CASSGGGGYEQYF
16,TRBV10-3,-,TRBJ2-7,TRBD1,TGTGCCATCAGGCCGACAGGGGCCCCATCCGTGCGCGAGCAGTACTTC,CAIRPTGAPSVREQYF
16,TRBV6-1,-,TRBJ2-1,-,TGTGCCAGCAGTGCAATGAACACGGGGTGGGCGCATGAGCAGTTCTTC,CASSAMNTGWAHEQFF
14,TRBV7-9,-,TRBJ2-3,-,TGTGCCAGCAGCCTAAGGTCAGACACAGATACGCAGTATTTT,CASSLRSDTDTQYF
17,TRBV7-8,-,TRBJ2-1,TRBD2,TGTGCCAGCAGCCCCCGGACGGGACTAGCGGGAGTTGATGAGCAGTTCTTC,CASSPRTGLAGVDEQFF
12,TRBV9,once,TRBJ2-5,-,TGTGCCAGCAGCGTACAGGATGAGACCCAGTACTTC,CASSVQDETQYF
20,TRBV9,-,TRBJ2-2,TRBD2,TGTGCCAGCAGCCCATCATCCCTAGCGGGGGCAAATCCGAACACCGGGGAGCTGTTTTTT,CASSPSSLAGANPNTGELFF
16,TRBV27,-,TRBJ2-4,-,TGTGCCAGCAGTTTATACGCGGGTCTAGCCAAAAACATTCAGTACTTC,CASSLYAGLAKNIQYF
13,TRBV19,-,TRBJ2-1,TRBD1,TGTGCCAGTAGTCCCCGCGAAAGGGGGCACCGGTTCTTC,CASSPRERGHRFF
13,TRBV27,-,TRBJ2-7,-,TGTGCCAGCAGTTTTGGACGGACCTACGAGCAGTACTTC,CASSFGRTYEQYF